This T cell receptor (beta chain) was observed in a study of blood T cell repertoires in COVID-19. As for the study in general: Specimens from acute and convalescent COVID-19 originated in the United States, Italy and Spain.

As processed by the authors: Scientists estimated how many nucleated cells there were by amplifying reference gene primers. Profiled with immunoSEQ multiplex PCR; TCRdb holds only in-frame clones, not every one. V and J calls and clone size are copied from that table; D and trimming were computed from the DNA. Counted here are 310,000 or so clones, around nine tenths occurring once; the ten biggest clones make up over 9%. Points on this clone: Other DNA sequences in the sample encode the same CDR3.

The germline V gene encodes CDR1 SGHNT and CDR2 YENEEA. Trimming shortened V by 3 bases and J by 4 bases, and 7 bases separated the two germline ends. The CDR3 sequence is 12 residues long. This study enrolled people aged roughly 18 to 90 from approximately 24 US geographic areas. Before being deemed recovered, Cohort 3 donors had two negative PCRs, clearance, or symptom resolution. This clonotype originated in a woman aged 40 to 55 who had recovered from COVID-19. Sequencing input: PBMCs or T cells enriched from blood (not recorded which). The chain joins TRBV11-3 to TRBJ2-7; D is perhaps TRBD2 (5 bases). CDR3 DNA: TGTGCCAGCAGCTTTCCGGGATACGAGCAGTACTTC. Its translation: CASSFPGYEQYF.